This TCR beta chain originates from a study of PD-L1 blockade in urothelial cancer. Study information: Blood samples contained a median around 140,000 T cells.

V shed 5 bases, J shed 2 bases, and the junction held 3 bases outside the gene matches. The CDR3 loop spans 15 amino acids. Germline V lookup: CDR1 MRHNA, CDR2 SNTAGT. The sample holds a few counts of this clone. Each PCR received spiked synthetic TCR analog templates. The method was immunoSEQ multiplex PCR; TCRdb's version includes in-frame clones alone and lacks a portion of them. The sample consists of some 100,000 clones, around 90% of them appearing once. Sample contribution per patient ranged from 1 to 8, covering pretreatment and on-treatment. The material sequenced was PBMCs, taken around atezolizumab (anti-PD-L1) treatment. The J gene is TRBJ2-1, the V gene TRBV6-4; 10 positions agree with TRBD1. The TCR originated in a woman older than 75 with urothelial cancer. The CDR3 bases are TGTGCCAGCAGTCCCGGGACAGGGGCCTACAATGAGCAGTTCTTC. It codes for CASSPGTGAYNEQFF.